The rows below give T cell receptor beta chains drawn from one sample of a study of T cell responses to AZD1222 COVID-19 vaccine. Profiling relied on immunoSEQ multiplex PCR, and the TCRdb table lists in-frame clones only, not all of them. Among 150,000 to 250,000 clones listed, approximately 91% were seen once. Source: peripheral blood, taken 28 days after the second AZD1222 dose. The receptors shown here come from an adult who received the AZD1222 COVID-19 vaccine. The CDR3 runs from the conserved cysteine through the conserved F or W. The order of the fields is clone size, D gene, J gene, V gene, CDR3 length, CDR3 protein, CDR3 DNA. D genes are given only for firm matches. Rows give clone size only sometimes, using once, few, many, or a class for an expanded clone.

>-|-|TRBJ2-1|TRBV7-2|15
CASSLGPSSYNEQFF
TGTGCCAGCAGCTTAGGGCCTAGCTCCTACAATGAGCAGTTCTTC
>-|-|TRBJ2-1|TRBV7-6|15
CASSLESEGRDEQFF
TGTGCCAGCAGCTTAGAGTCTGAGGGGCGCGATGAGCAGTTCTTC
>-|TRBD2|TRBJ2-5|TRBV29-1|13
CSVPGLEGETQYF
TGCAGCGTTCCGGGACTAGAGGGAGAGACCCAGTACTTC
>-|-|TRBJ1-2|TRBV6-2/TRBV6-3|15
CASSYGDTRTYGYTF
TGTGCCAGCAGTTACGGAGATACTAGAACGTATGGCTACACCTTC
>-|TRBD2|TRBJ2-7|TRBV5-1|16
CASSLTLVSGSGEQYF
TGCGCCAGCAGCTTGACGTTGGTTAGCGGGAGTGGCGAGCAGTACTTC
>-|-|TRBJ1-2|TRBV2|13
CASSLREGPGYTF
TGTGCCAGCAGTCTTAGGGAAGGCCCTGGCTACACCTTC
>-|TRBD2|TRBJ2-5|TRBV9|15
CASSVGGSGEETQYF
TGTGCCAGCAGCGTAGGTGGTAGCGGGGAAGAGACCCAGTACTTC
>-|TRBD2|TRBJ2-7|TRBV28|14
CASLRLAGSYEQYF
TGTGCCAGCCTTAGACTAGCGGGCTCCTACGAGCAGTACTTC
>-|TRBD2|TRBJ2-1|TRBV7-9|17
CASSLSGTGLAGDEQFF
TGTGCCAGCAGCTTATCCGGAACCGGGCTAGCGGGAGATGAGCAGTTCTTC
>-|-|TRBJ1-2|TRBV5-5|17
CASSWGREGTYGYGYTF
TGTGCCAGCAGCTGGGGGAGGGAAGGGACTTACGGCTATGGCTACACCTTC
>-|-|TRBJ2-7|TRBV27|15
CASSPRGRGYYEQYF
TGTGCCAGCAGTCCCCGGGGGAGGGGGTACTACGAGCAGTACTTC
>-|-|TRBJ2-6|TRBV5-4|15
CASSLRGRGANVLTF
TGTGCCAGCAGCTTGCGGGGGCGTGGGGCCAACGTCCTGACTTTC
>-|-|TRBJ2-2|TRBV30|12
CAWGSISGELFF
TGTGCCTGGGGTTCTATAAGCGGGGAGCTGTTTTTT
>-|-|TRBJ1-4|TRBV16|13
CASSPTGFEKLFF
TGTGCCAGCAGCCCGACAGGATTTGAAAAACTGTTTTTT
>-|-|TRBJ2-3|TRBV6-5|13
CATKHPRTDTQYF
TGTGCCACTAAGCACCCCCGCACAGATACGCAGTATTTT
>-|-|TRBJ1-3|TRBV2|14
CASSEVVPGNTIYF
TGTGCCAGCAGTGAAGTTGTCCCTGGAAACACCATATATTTT
>-|-|TRBJ2-2|TRBV5-1|14
CATSGPSNTGELFF
TGCGCCACCTCGGGACCCTCGAACACCGGGGAGCTGTTTTTT
>few|-|TRBJ2-4|TRBV5-6|14
CASSFSAAKNIQYF
TGTGCCAGCAGCTTTTCAGCAGCCAAAAACATTCAGTACTTC
>once|TRBD2|TRBJ2-2|TRBV7-3|16
CASSPWTSGNTGELFF
TGTGCCAGCAGCCCCTGGACTAGCGGGAACACCGGGGAGCTGTTTTTT
>-|TRBD1|TRBJ1-5|TRBV30|14
CAWTRTGSSQPQHF
TGTGCCTGGACCAGGACAGGGTCGAGTCAGCCCCAGCATTTT
>-|TRBD2|TRBJ2-1|TRBV7-2|16
CASSPRSGLSYNEQFF
TGTGCCAGCAGCCCCCGTAGCGGGCTTTCCTACAATGAGCAGTTCTTC
>once|TRBD2|TRBJ2-7|TRBV3-1/TRBV3-2|17
CASSQDRLSGRPDEQYF
TGTGCCAGCAGCCAAGATCGCCTTAGCGGGAGGCCAGACGAGCAGTACTTC
>few|-|TRBJ1-1|TRBV15|12
CATAQVDTEAFF
TGTGCCACCGCTCAGGTTGACACTGAAGCTTTCTTT
>-|-|TRBJ1-5|TRBV28|15
CASKVFRYSNQPQHF
TGTGCCAGCAAAGTTTTTAGGTATAGCAATCAGCCCCAGCATTTT
>-|-|TRBJ2-7|TRBV12-3/TRBV12-4|12
CASRNQGREQYF
TGTGCCAGCAGAAATCAGGGGCGCGAGCAGTACTTC
>-|-|TRBJ2-2|TRBV7-3|12
CASSRYTGELFF
TGTGCCAGCAGCCGGTACACCGGGGAGCTGTTTTTT
>once|-|TRBJ1-3|TRBV5-1|13
CASSPGAGNTIYF
TGCGCCAGCAGCCCAGGGGCTGGAAACACCATATATTTT
>-|TRBD2|TRBJ2-1|TRBV11-2|19
CASSLVSASGTSGRARQFF
TGTGCCAGCAGCTTAGTCTCAGCCTCCGGGACTAGCGGGAGGGCCCGGCAGTTCTTC
>-|-|TRBJ2-1|TRBV27|15
CASSLSDSSYNEQFF
TGTGCCAGCAGTTTGTCGGACTCCTCCTACAATGAGCAGTTCTTC
>-|-|TRBJ1-1|TRBV3-1/TRBV3-2|12
CASSNRDTEAFF
TGTGCCAGCAGCAACCGGGACACTGAAGCTTTCTTT
>-|-|TRBJ2-3|TRBV28|15
CASSRVGPEPDTQYF
TGTGCCAGCAGCCGCGTGGGGCCGGAGCCAGATACGCAGTATTTT
>once|TRBD2|TRBJ2-1|TRBV27|18
CASSLYQRTSGPYNEQFF
TGTGCCAGCAGTTTATACCAGAGGACTAGCGGGCCGTACAATGAGCAGTTCTTC
>-|-|TRBJ2-7|TRBV5-5|13
CASSVGLSYEQYF
TGTGCCAGCAGCGTGGGCCTATCCTACGAGCAGTACTTC
>-|-|TRBJ2-1|TRBV5-4|17
CASSPPGRQYSYNEQFF
TGTGCCAGCAGCCCCCCTGGGCGGCAATACTCCTACAATGAGCAGTTCTTC
>-|-|TRBJ2-7|TRBV10-1|13
CASSVGASYEQYF
TGCGCCAGCAGTGTCGGGGCAAGTTACGAGCAGTACTTC
>-|TRBD2|TRBJ2-7|TRBV11-3|13
CASSPGGVDEQYF
TGTGCCAGCAGCCCGGGGGGGGTTGACGAGCAGTACTTC
>many|-|TRBJ2-2|TRBV12-3/TRBV12-4|13
CASRKQDTGELFF
TGTGCCAGCAGGAAACAGGACACCGGGGAGCTGTTTTTT
>once|-|TRBJ1-5|TRBV7-2|14
CASSLVGPNQPQHF
TGTGCCAGCAGCTTAGTTGGTCCTAATCAGCCCCAGCATTTT
>-|-|TRBJ2-7|TRBV15|17
CATSRALGVVYSYEQYF
TGTGCCACCAGCAGAGCCTTAGGGGTCGTATACTCCTACGAGCAGTACTTC
>-|-|TRBJ2-7|TRBV27|15
CASRTPVQGRYEQYF
TGTGCCAGCAGAACTCCGGTCCAGGGGAGGTACGAGCAGTACTTC
>-|TRBD2|TRBJ2-1|TRBV7-9|16
CASSLLAARNYNEQFF
TGTGCCAGCAGCTTACTAGCGGCCAGAAACTACAATGAGCAGTTCTTC
>-|TRBD1|TRBJ2-5|TRBV6-6|15
CASSSPGGKTKTQYF
TGTGCCAGCAGTTCGCCAGGGGGTAAAACGAAGACCCAGTACTTC